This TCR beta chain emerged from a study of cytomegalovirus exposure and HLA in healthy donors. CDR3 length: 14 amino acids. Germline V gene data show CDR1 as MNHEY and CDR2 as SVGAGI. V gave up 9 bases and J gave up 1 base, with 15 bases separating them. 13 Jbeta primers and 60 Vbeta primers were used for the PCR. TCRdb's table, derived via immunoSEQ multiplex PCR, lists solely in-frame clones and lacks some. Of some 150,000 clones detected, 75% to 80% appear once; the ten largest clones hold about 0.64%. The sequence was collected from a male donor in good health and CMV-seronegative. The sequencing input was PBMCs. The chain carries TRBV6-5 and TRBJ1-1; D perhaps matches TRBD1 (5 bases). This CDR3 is CASKGGGKNTEAFF. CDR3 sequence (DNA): TGTGCCAGTAAAGGCGGGGGAAAGAACACTGAAGCTTTCTTT.